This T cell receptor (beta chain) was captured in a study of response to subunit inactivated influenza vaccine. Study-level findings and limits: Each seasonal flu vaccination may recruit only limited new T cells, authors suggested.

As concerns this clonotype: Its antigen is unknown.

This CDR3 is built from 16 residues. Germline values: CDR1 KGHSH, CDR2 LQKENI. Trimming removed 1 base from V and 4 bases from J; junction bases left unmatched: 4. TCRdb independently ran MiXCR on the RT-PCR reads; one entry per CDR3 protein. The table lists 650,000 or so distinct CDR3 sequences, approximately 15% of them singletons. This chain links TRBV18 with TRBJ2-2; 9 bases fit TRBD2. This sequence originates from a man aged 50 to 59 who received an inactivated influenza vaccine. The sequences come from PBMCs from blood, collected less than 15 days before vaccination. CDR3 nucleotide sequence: TGTGCCAGCTCACCACAGCGGGAGGCCGCCACCGGGGAGCTGTTTTTT. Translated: CASSPQREAATGELFF.